This TCR beta chain derives from a study of blood T cell repertoires in COVID-19. For the study at large: T cells, B-cell-depleted T cells, or PBMCs supplied cDNA or gDNA.

Germline values: CDR1 SGHRS, CDR2 YFSETQ. V lost 2 bases, J lost 1 base, and 3 bases stayed unmatched. The CDR3 is made up of 15 amino acids. Sequencing used immunoSEQ multiplex PCR; TCRdb keeps in-frame clones, though not all of them. The repertoire holds under 200,000 clones, with roughly 86% as singletons. With respect to this clone: Distinct nucleotide sequences in the sample also encode this CDR3.

The sequencing sample was made of peripheral blood. The gene calls are TRBV5-1 and TRBJ2-1, with 7 positions matching TRBD2. This sequence was found in a man aged 65 to 79 with acute or convalescent COVID-19. CDR3 DNA: TGCGCCAGCAGCTTAGGCGGGGGTTCCTACAATGAGCAGTTCTTC. Translation gives CASSLGGGSYNEQFF.